These 14 T cell receptor beta chains came from one sample sequenced in a study of T cells in Graves' hyperthyroidism and ophthalmopathy. There were TCR beta CDR3 regions amplified from RNA transcripts. HTBI primers were used for first-round RT-PCR of the TCR CDR3. Each CDR3 protein gets one entry after TCRdb re-called the multiplex PCR reads with MiXCR. The data hold 300,000 to 400,000 distinct CDR3 sequences, with 18% observed a single time. Sequenced input: blood. The receptors were sampled from a woman between 50 and 59 years old with Graves' hyperthyroidism.

This clonotype appeared many times. The V and J genes are TRBV13 and TRBJ2-3, with TRBD1 identical over 7 bases. The CDR3 sequence is 12 residues long. Germline CDR1 reads PRHDT; CDR2 reads FYEKMQ (reference sequence). J was trimmed by 7 bases and V by 5 bases; bases with no gene match: 3. The CDR3 is CASSVTGNTQYF. The CDR3, as DNA: TGTGCCAGCAGCGTGACAGGGAATACGCAGTATTTT.

J is TRBJ2-2 and V is TRBV20-1, with TRBD1 matching over 10 bases. The CDR3 has 17 amino acids. Trimming at V came to 3 bases and at J to 5 bases, leaving 12 bases not matched to a gene. Germline CDR1 and CDR2: DFQATT and SNEGSKA (reference sequence). DNA of the CDR3: TGCAGTGCTAGTCCGAGCGGACAGGGGGTGGGAACCGGGGAGCTGTTTTTT. Protein: CSASPSGQGVGTGELFF.

On this clonotype: One base away lies a much larger clone, so this may be a sequencing read error. This sequence joins TRBV27 and TRBJ1-1; possibly TRBD1 for D (5 bases). CDR1 is MNHEY, CDR2 SMNVEV, per germline (reference sequence). This CDR3 spans 14 amino acids. CDR3 residues: CANSLGGKNTEAFF. The CDR3 region has the DNA TGTGCCAACAGTTTGGGGGGGAAGAACACTGAAGCTTTCTTT.

The genes are TRBV12-3 or TRBV12-4 and TRBJ2-4, with D uncertain. The V and J ends lost 8 bases and 7 bases respectively, with 12 bases between them. The CDR3 is 12 amino acids. CDR3 nucleotides: TGTGCCAGCTGCGTGGCCTCTAACATTCAGTACTTC. Protein product: CASCVASNIQYF.

Points on this clonotype: One end of the junction is discordant with germline, which a read error may explain. The chain links TRBV3-1 to TRBJ2-3; D perhaps matches TRBD1 (5 bases). This CDR3 contains 15 residues. CDR1 and CDR2 from the germline V gene are LGHDT and YNNKEL (reference sequence). CDR3 in DNA: TGTGCCAGCAGCCAAGAAGGGGTAGGCACGGATACGCAGTATTTT. This encodes CASSQEGVGTDTQYF.

The chain is built from TRBV19 and TRBJ2-1, with a possible D match to TRBD2 (6 bases). Germline lookup yields CDR1 LNHDA and CDR2 SQIVND (reference sequence). Between the trimmed V and J ends, which lost 8 bases and 2 bases, there was a span of 13 bases. This CDR3 has 14 amino acids. CDR3 in amino acids: CASATGLTYNEQFF. In DNA, the CDR3 is TGTGCCAGTGCCACGGGACTCACCTACAATGAGCAGTTCTTC. Full variable domain (rest looked up from reference TRBV19 and TRBJ2-1): DGGITQSPKYLFRKEGQNVTLSCEQNLNHDAMYWYRQDPGQGLRLIYYSQIVNDFQKGDIAEGYSVSREKKESFPLTVTSAQKNPTAFYLCASATGLTYNEQFFGPGTRLTVL.

There are many counts of this clonotype. The rearrangement joins TRBV20-1 to TRBJ1-5; no clear D. Germline V gives CDR1 DFQATT, CDR2 SNEGSKA (reference sequence). The length of the CDR3 is 13 residues. With 3 bases removed from V and 10 bases from J, the gap between germline ends came to 16 bases. The CDR3: CSARRTDISPQHF. In DNA form, the CDR3 reads TGCAGTGCTAGGCGGACCGACATCAGCCCCCAGCATTTT.

This clonotype was picked up a small number of times. The chain combines TRBV20-1 with TRBJ2-1; either TRBD1 or TRBD2 may supply D (6 bases each). Per germline, CDR1 DFQATT and CDR2 SNEGSKA (reference sequence). Trimming took 2 bases from V and 5 from J, leaving 16 bases between them. This CDR3 contains 15 residues. CDR3 DNA: TGCAGTGCTAGAAGGGGGGACCACTTTAACAATGAGCAGTTCTTC. Translated, it gives CSARRGDHFNNEQFF.

This clonotype has a count of ten or more. This chain uses TRBV5-1 with TRBJ2-3; the D gene is possibly TRBD2 (5 bases). Trimming took off 5 bases at V and 0 bases at J, with 13 bases between the two ends. CDR1 and CDR2 (germline): SGHRS, YFSETQ. The CDR3 totals 15 residues. CDR3 nucleotides: TGCGCCAGCAGGAATGAGGGTTCAAGCACAGATACGCAGTATTTT. It yields the protein CASRNEGSSTDTQYF.

J is TRBJ1-6 and V is TRBV18; 10 nucleotides agree with TRBD1. V shed 4 bases, J shed 7 bases, and the junction held 4 bases outside the gene matches. Germline V lookup: CDR1 KGHSH, CDR2 LQKENI. The length of the CDR3 is 15 residues. Here the CDR3 reads CASSLTGQGNSPLHF. DNA of the CDR3: TGTGCCAGCTCACTCACGGGACAGGGGAATTCACCCCTCCACTTT.

In the case of this clonotype: This is likely a read error, given that the CDR3 carries no conserved phenylalanine or tryptophan at its end. The chain has TRBV18 and TRBJ2-3; the match to TRBD1 covers 8 bases. Germline V lookup: CDR1 KGHSH, CDR2 LQKENI. This CDR3 spans 16 amino acids. The ends lost 3 bases at V and 6 bases at J; junction bases unmatched: 11. For the CDR3, the DNA is TGTGCCAGCTCACCGTTCGAGACAGGGGCCGGGGATACGCAGTATCTT. Protein product: CASSPFETGAGDTQYL.

This clonotype has just a few counts. The chain employs TRBV7-9 and TRBJ1-2; D is possibly TRBD1 (5 bases). There are 15 residues in the CDR3. CDR1 is SEHNR and CDR2 is FQNEAQ in the germline V gene (reference sequence). Trimming left V 1 base short and J 0 bases short, with 9 bases between. CDR3 residues: CASSLGGFSNYGYTF. CDR3 bases: TGTGCCAGCAGCTTAGGGGGGTTCTCTAACTATGGCTACACCTTC.

This clonotype was picked up many times. The rearrangement joins TRBV6-1 to TRBJ2-5; TRBD2 matches 11 bases. This CDR3 is built from 15 residues. The V and J ends lost 6 bases and 5 bases, in that order; junction bases with no gene match: 8. Germline V gene data show CDR1 as MNHNS and CDR2 as SASEGT. This CDR3 reads CASRPVAGGRETQYF. CDR3 coding DNA: TGTGCCAGCAGGCCAGTAGCGGGAGGGCGGGAGACCCAGTACTTC.

Here the CDR3 DNA reads TGTGCCAGTAGTATGAGCGCAGGGAATTATGGCTACACCTTC. This sequence encodes CASSMSAGNYGYTF. The gene calls are TRBV19 and TRBJ1-2, with D perhaps TRBD1 (5 bases). Germline V gene data show CDR1 as LNHDA and CDR2 as SQIVND (reference sequence). The CDR3 is 14 residues long. V was clipped by 3 bases and J by 5 bases, with 13 bases between them.